These T cell receptor beta chains were read from a single sample in a study of shared clonotypes between healthy human individuals. Some clones are missing from TCRdb's copy, which holds only in-frame ones; the method was immunoSEQ multiplex PCR. The data show fewer than 3 million clones, about nine tenths seen once. The sample was naive CD4+ T cells from PBMCs. The receptors derive from a man aged 18 to 30 in good health. Some clones in this sample may be carry-over from other donors' samples. Both conserved end residues are part of each CDR3. A D gene is named only where the DNA matches it firmly. Expanded clones are given a class, and other clones once, few, many or no size at all.

>once|NA|TRBJ1-4|TRBV6-6
TGTGCCAGCAGTTACGTCTCGATTAATGAAAAACTGTTTTTT
CASSYVSINEKLFF
>NA|NA|TRBJ2-2|TRBV19
TGTGCCAGTAGTATGTCGGATGGGGCCGGGGAGCTGTTTTTT
CASSMSDGAGELFF
>NA|NA|TRBJ2-7|TRBV19
TGTGCCAGTACTTCACAGGGGGGGACGGACGAGCAGTACTTC
CASTSQGGTDEQYF
>NA|NA|TRBJ1-5|TRBV5-1
TGTGCCAGCAGCTTTCTCTCGGGGGAACAGCCCCAGCATTTT
CASSFLSGEQPQHF
>NA|TRBD2|TRBJ2-1|TRBV18
TGTGCCAGCTCACCATTTGTAACTAGCGGGGTGAGCAATGAGCAGTTCTTC
CASSPFVTSGVSNEQFF
>NA|TRBD2|TRBJ2-1|TRBV5-1
TGCGCCAGCACGCTAGCGGGCCCCTCCTACAATGAGCAGTTCTTC
CASTLAGPSYNEQFF
>NA|TRBD1|TRBJ1-2|TRBV9
TGTGCCAGCAACCGAGACAGGGTAGACGGCTACACCTTC
CASNRDRVDGYTF
>NA|NA|TRBJ2-7|TRBV10-3
TGTGCCATCAGTGAGTCGGGGACAAGCGAGCAGTACTTC
CAISESGTSEQYF
>NA|NA|TRBJ2-3|TRBV6-1
TGTGCCAGCAGTAGGACCAAGAGGTATACGCAGTATTTT
CASSRTKRYTQYF
>NA|NA|TRBJ1-5|TRBV2
TGTGCCAGCAGTGGTGGGGGCCCCTATAATCAGCCCCAGCATTTT
CASSGGGPYNQPQHF
>NA|NA|TRBJ1-5|TRBV2
TGTGCCAGCAGTGAACAGGGAAGCAATCAGCCCCAGCATTTT
CASSEQGSNQPQHF
>NA|NA|TRBJ2-2|TRBV5-4
TGTGCCAGCAGCCAGGACAGTAGTACCGGGGAGCTGTTTTTT
CASSQDSSTGELFF
>NA|NA|TRBJ2-1|TRBV7-3
TGTGCCAGCAGCTCATTAGGGGATTCTTTGAATGAGCAGTTCTTC
CASSSLGDSLNEQFF
>NA|NA|TRBJ1-5|TRBV6-1
TGTGCCAGCAGAAAGACAGGTAGCAATCAGCCCCAGCATTTT
CASRKTGSNQPQHF
>NA|NA|TRBJ2-7|TRBV7-6
TGTGCCAGCAGCTTAGGCCAGAACCCCTCCTACGAGCAGTACTTC
CASSLGQNPSYEQYF
>NA|TRBD2|TRBJ2-7|TRBV19
TGTGCCAGTAGTATCTTAGCGGGAGGACGGTACGAGCAGTACTTC
CASSILAGGRYEQYF
>NA|NA|TRBJ1-1|TRBV2
TGTGCCAGCAGTGAGACAAGGGGGACCGGGTTTTTT
CASSETRGTGFF
>NA|NA|TRBJ1-3|TRBV10-1
TGCGCCAGCAGTGAGTCTCCAGGTCCTGGAAACACCATATATTTT
CASSESPGPGNTIYF
>NA|NA|TRBJ1-2|TRBV28
TGTGCCAGCAGCCCGGCGGGAGGGGCCCTAGTAGGCTACACCTTC
CASSPAGGALVGYTF
>NA|NA|TRBJ2-4|TRBV4-1
TGCGCCAGCAGCCAAGATAGGGGGAATTCGTGGCCAGGCATTCAGTACTTC
CASSQDRGNSWPGIQYF
>NA|NA|TRBJ1-2|TRBV6-1
TGTGCCAGCAGTTTAGACGGTTACTATGGCTACACCTTC
CASSLDGYYGYTF
>NA|NA|TRBJ1-5|TRBV19
TGTGCCAGTAGTATACTCGGGGGCCCGAGCAATCAGCCCCAGCATTTT
CASSILGGPSNQPQHF
>NA|NA|TRBJ1-4|TRBV7-8
TGTGCCAGCAGCTTAAGGGTGGGAGAAAAACTGTTTTTT
CASSLRVGEKLFF
>NA|TRBD1|TRBJ2-7|TRBV5-1
TGCGCCAGCAGCTCAACGACGACAGGGGGCCTATACGAGCAGTACTTC
CASSSTTTGGLYEQYF
>NA|NA|TRBJ2-7|TRBV5-8
TGTGCCAGCAGCTTGTGGGACACACGCTCCTACGAGCAGTACTTC
CASSLWDTRSYEQYF
>NA|NA|TRBJ1-1|TRBV5-4
TGTGCCAGCAGCTTGGGGGGGGGATTGTACACTGAAGCTTTCTTT
CASSLGGGLYTEAFF
>NA|NA|TRBJ1-2|TRBV29-1
TGCAGCGTTGGGTTGAGTGGCGGCTACACCTTC
CSVGLSGGYTF
>NA|TRBD1|TRBJ1-1|TRBV6-5
TGTGCCAGCAGTTATGGGGACAGGGGAAACACTGAAGCTTTCTTT
CASSYGDRGNTEAFF
>NA|TRBD2|TRBJ2-2|TRBV4-2
TGTGCCAGCAGCCAGGAGGGACTAGCGGGTAGAAGAGAGCTGTTTTTT
CASSQEGLAGRRELFF
>NA|NA|TRBJ2-5|TRBV7-2
TGTGCCAGCAGCTTAGGTGGAGCATTTCAAGAGACCCAGTACTTC
CASSLGGAFQETQYF
>NA|NA|TRBJ2-1|TRBV11-3
TGTGCCAGCTCCACCGGCGGCTCCTACAATGAGCAGTTCTTC
CASSTGGSYNEQFF
>NA|NA|TRBJ2-3|TRBV9
TGTGCCAGCAGCGTAGGGAGGGCAGGAGATACGCAGTATTTT
CASSVGRAGDTQYF
>NA|TRBD2|TRBJ2-7|TRBV18
TGTGCCAGCTCACCACCGGGTCTTAGCGGGGCAAAGGTCTACGAGCAGTACTTC
CASSPPGLSGAKVYEQYF
>NA|NA|TRBJ2-2|TRBV9
TGTGCCAGCAGCGTTAGCGGTCAAGCCGGGGAGCTGTTTTTT
CASSVSGQAGELFF